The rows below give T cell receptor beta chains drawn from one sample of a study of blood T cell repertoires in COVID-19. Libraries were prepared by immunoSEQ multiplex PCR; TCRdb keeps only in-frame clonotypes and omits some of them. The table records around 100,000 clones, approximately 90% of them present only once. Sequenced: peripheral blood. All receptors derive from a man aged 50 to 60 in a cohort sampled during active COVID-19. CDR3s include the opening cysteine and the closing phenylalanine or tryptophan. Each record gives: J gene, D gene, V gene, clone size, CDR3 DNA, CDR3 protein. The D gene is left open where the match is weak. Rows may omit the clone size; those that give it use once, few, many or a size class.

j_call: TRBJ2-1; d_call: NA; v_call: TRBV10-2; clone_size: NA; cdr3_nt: TGCGCCAGCGGGAACAACAGGGTTGGGTTCTTC; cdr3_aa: CASGNNRVGFF
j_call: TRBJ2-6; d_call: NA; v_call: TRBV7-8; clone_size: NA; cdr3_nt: TGTGCCAGCAGCTCCCCCGGCTCTGGGGCCAACGTCCTGACTTTC; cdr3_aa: CASSSPGSGANVLTF
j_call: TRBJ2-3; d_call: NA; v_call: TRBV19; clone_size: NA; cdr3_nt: TGTGCCAGTAAATTCGGGGGAGGCACGCAGTATTTT; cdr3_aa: CASKFGGGTQYF
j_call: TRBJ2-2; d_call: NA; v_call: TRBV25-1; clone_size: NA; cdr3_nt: TGTGCCAGCAGCCGTGGTGGAGGCACCGGGGAGCTGTTTTTT; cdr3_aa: CASSRGGGTGELFF
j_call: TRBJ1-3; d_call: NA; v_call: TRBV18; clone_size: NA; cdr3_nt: TGTGCCAGCTCACCACCGGCGGGGAGCTCTGGAAACACCATATATTTT; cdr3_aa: CASSPPAGSSGNTIYF
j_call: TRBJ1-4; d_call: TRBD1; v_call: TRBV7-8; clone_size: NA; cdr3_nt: TGTGCCAGCAGCTTAGGCGGGACAGGGGACGAAAAACTGTTTTTT; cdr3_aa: CASSLGGTGDEKLFF
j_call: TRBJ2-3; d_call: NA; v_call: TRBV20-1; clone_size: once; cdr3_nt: TGCAGTGCTAGCGGGGGGCTTACGCAGTATTTT; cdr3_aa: CSASGGLTQYF
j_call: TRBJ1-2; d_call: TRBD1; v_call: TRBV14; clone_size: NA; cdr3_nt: TGTGCCAGCAGCCCCAGGACAGGGGCGAGGGATGGCTACACCTTC; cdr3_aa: CASSPRTGARDGYTF
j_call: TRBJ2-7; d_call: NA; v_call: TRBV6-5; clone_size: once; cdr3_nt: TGTGCCAGCAGCCTCGGCGGGCAGGTATACGAGCAGTACTTC; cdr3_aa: CASSLGGQVYEQYF
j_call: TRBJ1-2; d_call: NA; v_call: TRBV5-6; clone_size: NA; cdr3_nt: TGTGCCAGCAGCTTGGCGGGGGAGAACTATGGCTACACCTTC; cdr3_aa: CASSLAGENYGYTF
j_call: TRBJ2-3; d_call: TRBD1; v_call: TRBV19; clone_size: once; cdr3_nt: TGTGCCAGTAGTATTGTACAGGGGGGCGCAGATACGCAGTATTTT; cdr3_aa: CASSIVQGGADTQYF
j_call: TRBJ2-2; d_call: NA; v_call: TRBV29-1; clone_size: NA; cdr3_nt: TGCAGCGTTAATTGGGGCGCCGGGGGCACCGGGGAGCTGTTTTTT; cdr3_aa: CSVNWGAGGTGELFF
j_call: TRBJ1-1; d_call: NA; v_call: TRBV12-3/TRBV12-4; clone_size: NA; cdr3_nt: TGTGCCAGCAGGACGGAGATGAACACTGAAGCTTTCTTT; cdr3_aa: CASRTEMNTEAFF
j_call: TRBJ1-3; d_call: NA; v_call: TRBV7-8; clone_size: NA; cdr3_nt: TGTGCCAGCAGCCCCCTAAAAAACACCATATATTTT; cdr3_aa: CASSPLKNTIYF
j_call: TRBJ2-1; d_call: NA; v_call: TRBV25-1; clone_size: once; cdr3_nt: TGTGCCAGCAGTGGATCAGGGCTTTCCTACAATGAGCAGTTCTTC; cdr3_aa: CASSGSGLSYNEQFF
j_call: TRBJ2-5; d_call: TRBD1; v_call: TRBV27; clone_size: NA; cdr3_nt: TGTGCCAGCAGTCTACAGGGGCAAGAGACCCAGTACTTC; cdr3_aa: CASSLQGQETQYF
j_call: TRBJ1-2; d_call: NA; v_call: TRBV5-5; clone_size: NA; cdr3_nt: TGTGCCAGCAGCTTGAACCCGGGATCTGGCTACACCTTC; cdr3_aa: CASSLNPGSGYTF
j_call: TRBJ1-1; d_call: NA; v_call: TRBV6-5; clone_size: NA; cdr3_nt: TGTGCCAGCAGTTACTCCGGGGGGGTGAACACTGAAGCTTTCTTT; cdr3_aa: CASSYSGGVNTEAFF
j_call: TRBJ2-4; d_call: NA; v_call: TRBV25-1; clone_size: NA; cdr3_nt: TGTGCCAGCAGCCCCGAAGGGGGTTGGGCCAAAAACATTCAGTACTTC; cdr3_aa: CASSPEGGWAKNIQYF
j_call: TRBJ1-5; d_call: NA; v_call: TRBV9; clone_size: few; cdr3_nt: TGTGCCAGCAGCGTAGCTTTGGGGGGTTATCAGCATTTT; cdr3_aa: CASSVALGGYQHF
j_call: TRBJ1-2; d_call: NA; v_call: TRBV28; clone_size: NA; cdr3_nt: TGTGCCAGCAGTTCGAGGCCTAACTATGGCTACACCTTC; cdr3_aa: CASSSRPNYGYTF
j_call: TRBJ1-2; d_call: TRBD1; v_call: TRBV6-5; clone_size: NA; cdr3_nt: TGTGCCAGCAGTTACTCGTGGCAGGGGGAATTGGGCTACACCTTC; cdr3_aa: CASSYSWQGELGYTF
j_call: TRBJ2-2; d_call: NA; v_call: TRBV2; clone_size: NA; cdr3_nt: TGTGCCAGCAGTCTTACAGGGTTCGCCGGGGAGCTGTTTTTT; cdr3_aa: CASSLTGFAGELFF
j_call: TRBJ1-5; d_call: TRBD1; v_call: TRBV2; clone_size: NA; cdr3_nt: TGTGCCAGCAGGGCTGGGCAGGGGGGACAGCCCCAGCATTTT; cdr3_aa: CASRAGQGGQPQHF
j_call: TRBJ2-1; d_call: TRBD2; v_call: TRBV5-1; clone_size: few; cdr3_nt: TGCGCCAGCAGCTTGGGACTAGCGGGGGGGCCCGGCTACAATGAGCAGTTCTTC; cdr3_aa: CASSLGLAGGPGYNEQFF
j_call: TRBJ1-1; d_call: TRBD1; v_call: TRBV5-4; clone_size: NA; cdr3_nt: TGTGCCAGCAGCTGGGACAGATCGAACACTGAAGCTTTCTTT; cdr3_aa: CASSWDRSNTEAFF
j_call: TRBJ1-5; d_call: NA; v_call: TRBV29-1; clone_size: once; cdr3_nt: TGCAGCGTTATGGAGGCTGGGAGAGCCCAGCATTTT; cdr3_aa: CSVMEAGRAQHF
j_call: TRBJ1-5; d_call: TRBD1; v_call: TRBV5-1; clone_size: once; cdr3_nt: TGCGCCAGCAGCTTGGGGGGGACAGGTACTATCAATCAGCCCCAGCATTTT; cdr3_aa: CASSLGGTGTINQPQHF
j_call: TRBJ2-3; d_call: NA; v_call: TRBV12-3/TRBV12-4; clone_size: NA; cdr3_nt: TGTGCCAGCAGTTTAGGGACAGCAGATACGCAGTATTTT; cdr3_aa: CASSLGTADTQYF
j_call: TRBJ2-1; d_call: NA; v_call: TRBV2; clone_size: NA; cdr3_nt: TGTGCCAGCACAGGGAATGAGCAGTTCTTC; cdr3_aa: CASTGNEQFF
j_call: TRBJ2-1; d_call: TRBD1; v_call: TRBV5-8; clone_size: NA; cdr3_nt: TGTGCCAGCACACCGGACAGGAGGCGGCGGTTCTTC; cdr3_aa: CASTPDRRRRFF
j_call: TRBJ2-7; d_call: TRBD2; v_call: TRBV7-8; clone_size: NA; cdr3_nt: TGTGCCGGCAGCTTAGGGGTCCGTCTAGCGGGGGACGAGCAGTACTTC; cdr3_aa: CAGSLGVRLAGDEQYF
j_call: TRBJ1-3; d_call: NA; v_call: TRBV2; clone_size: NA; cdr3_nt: TGTGCCAGCAGTGAAACAGGGACCTCCTCTGGAAACACCATATATTTT; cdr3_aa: CASSETGTSSGNTIYF
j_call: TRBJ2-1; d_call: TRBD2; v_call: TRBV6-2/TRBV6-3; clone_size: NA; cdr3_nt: TGTGCCAGCAGTTACGGGGCTAGCGGGGAGAGGTCAGGAGAGCAGTTCTTC; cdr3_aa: CASSYGASGERSGEQFF
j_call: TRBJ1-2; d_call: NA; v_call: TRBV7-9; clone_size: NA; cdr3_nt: TGTGCCAGCAGCTTAGAGGGGCGGTACTATGGCTACACCTTC; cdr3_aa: CASSLEGRYYGYTF
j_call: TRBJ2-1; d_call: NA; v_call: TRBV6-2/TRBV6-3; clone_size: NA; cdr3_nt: TGTGCCAGCAGTCGCAGCGCGCCAACCTACAATGAGCAGTTCTTC; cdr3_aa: CASSRSAPTYNEQFF
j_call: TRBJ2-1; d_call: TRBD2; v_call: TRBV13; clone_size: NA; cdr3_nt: TGTGCCAGCCGGACTAGCGGGGCTCGCGATTTCTCCTACAATGAGCAGTTCTTC; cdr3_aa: CASRTSGARDFSYNEQFF
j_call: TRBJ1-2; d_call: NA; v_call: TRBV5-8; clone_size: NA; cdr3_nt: TGTGCCAGCAGCCAATTGACAGGCTACTATGGCTACACCTTC; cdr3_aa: CASSQLTGYYGYTF
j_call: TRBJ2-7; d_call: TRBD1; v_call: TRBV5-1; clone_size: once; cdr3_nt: TGCGCCAGCGCCCAGGGGGCAGGGAGCCTCTACGAGCAGTACTTC; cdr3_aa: CASAQGAGSLYEQYF
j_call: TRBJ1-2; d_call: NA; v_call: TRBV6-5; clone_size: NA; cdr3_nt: TGTGCCAGCAGTTACACGAACTCGGGAGGCGGCTACACCTTC; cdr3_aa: CASSYTNSGGGYTF
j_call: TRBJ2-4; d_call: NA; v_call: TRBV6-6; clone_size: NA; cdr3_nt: TGTGCCAGCAGCCCAGACAGGTTTTCGAACATTCAGTACTTC; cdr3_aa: CASSPDRFSNIQYF
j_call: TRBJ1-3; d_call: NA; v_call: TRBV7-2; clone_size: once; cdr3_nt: TGTGCCAGCAGCTTAGGGGGGGGAGACACCATATATTTT; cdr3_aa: CASSLGGGDTIYF
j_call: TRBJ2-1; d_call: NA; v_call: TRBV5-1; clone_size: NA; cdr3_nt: TGCGCCAGCAGCTTGGGACTCTCCTACAATGAGCAGTTCTTC; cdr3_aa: CASSLGLSYNEQFF
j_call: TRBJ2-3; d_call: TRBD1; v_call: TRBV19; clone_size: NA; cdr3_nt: TGTGCCAGTAGACAACCAGGGGGAAGGGCAGATACGCAGTATTTT; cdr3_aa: CASRQPGGRADTQYF
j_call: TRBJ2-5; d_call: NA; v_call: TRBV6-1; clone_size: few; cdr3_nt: TGTGCCAGCAGTGAAATGCCGGGAGCCCAAGAGACCCAGTACTTC; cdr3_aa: CASSEMPGAQETQYF
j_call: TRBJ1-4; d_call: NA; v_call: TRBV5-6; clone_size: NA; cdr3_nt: TGTGCCAGCAGCTTGTTAGGGGCTGCAACTAATGAAAAACTGTTTTTT; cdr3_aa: CASSLLGAATNEKLFF
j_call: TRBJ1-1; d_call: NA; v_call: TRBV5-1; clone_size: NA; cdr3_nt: TGCGCCAGCAGCTTGGGGGCCAGGGGATTGTTGACTGAAGCTTTCTTT; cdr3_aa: CASSLGARGLLTEAFF
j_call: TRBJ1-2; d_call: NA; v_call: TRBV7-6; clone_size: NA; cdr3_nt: TGTGCCAGCAGCCCTCGGGGAAAGGACTATGGCTACACCTTC; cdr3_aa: CASSPRGKDYGYTF
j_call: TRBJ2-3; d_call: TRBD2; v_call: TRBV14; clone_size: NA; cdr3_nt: TGTGCCAGCAGCCAAGAAGGTCCGGGGGGTACGCAGTATTTT; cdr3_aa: CASSQEGPGGTQYF
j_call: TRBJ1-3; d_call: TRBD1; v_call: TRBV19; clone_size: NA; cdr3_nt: TGTGCCAGTAGTATAGCGACGACAGGGGGCCAGAACACCATATATTTT; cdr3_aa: CASSIATTGGQNTIYF